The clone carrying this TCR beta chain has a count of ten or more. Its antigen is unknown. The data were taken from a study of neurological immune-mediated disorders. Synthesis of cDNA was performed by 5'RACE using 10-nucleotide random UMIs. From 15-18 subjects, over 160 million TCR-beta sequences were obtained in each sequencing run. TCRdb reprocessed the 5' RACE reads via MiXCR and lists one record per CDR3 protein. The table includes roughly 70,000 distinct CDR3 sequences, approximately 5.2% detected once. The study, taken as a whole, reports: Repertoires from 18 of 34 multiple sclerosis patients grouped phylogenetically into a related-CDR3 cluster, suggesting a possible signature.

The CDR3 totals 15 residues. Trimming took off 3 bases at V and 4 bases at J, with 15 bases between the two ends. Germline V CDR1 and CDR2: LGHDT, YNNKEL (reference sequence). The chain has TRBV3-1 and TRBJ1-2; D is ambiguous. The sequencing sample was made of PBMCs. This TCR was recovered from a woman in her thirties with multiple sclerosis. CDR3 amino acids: CASSQSSGLGYGYTF. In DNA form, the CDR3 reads TGTGCCAGCAGCCAGTCGAGCGGCCTTGGCTATGGCTACACCTTC.